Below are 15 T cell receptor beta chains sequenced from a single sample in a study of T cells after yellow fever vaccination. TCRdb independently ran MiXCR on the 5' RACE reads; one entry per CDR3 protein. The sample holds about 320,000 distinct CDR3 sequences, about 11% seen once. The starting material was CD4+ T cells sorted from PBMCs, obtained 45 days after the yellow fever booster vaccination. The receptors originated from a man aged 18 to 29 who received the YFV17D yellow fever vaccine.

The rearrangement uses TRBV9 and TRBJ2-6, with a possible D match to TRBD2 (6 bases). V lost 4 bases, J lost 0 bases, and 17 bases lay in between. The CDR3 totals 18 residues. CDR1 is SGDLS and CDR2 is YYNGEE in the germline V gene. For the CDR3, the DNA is TGTGCCAGCAGCTTTTCGGGACGGAGGGTCTCTGGGGCCAACGTCCTGACTTTC. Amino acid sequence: CASSFSGRRVSGANVLTF.

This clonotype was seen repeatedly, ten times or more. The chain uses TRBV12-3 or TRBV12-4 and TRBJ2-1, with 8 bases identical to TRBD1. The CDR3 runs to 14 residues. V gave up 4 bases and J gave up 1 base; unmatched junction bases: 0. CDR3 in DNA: TGTGCCAGCAGTTGGACAGGGTCCTACAATGAGCAGTTCTTC. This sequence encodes CASSWTGSYNEQFF.

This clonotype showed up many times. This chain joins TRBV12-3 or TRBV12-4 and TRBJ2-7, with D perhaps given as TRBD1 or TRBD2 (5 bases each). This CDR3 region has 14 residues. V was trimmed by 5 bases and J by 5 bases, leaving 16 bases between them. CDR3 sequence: CASSPGGGKHEQYF. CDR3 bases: TGTGCCAGCAGTCCCGGTGGGGGAAAGCACGAGCAGTACTTC.

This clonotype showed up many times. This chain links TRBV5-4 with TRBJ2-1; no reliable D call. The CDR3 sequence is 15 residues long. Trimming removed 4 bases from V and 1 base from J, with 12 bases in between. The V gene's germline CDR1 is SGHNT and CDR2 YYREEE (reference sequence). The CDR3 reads CASSPRTVSYNEQFF. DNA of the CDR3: TGTGCCAGCAGCCCACGGACGGTTTCCTACAATGAGCAGTTCTTC.

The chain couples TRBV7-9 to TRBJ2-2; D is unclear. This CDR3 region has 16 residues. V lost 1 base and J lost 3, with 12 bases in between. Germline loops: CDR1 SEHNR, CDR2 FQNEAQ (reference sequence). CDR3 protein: CASSLGYGLDTGELFF. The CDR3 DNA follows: TGTGCCAGCAGCTTAGGTTACGGGTTGGACACCGGGGAGCTGTTTTTT.

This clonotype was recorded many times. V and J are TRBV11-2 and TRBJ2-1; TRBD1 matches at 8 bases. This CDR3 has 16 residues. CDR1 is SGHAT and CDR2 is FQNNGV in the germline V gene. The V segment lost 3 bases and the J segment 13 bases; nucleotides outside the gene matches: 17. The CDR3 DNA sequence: TGTGCCAGCAGCTTTGGGACAGGCCCAGACCAGGGGGAACAGTTCTTC. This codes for CASSFGTGPDQGEQFF.

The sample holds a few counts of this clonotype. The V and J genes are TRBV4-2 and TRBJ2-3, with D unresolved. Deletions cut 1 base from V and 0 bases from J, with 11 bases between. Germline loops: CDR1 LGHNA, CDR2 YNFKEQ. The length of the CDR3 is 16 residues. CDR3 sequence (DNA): TGTGCCAGCAGCCAAGGCCGGGTGGGTAGCACAGATACGCAGTATTTT. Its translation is CASSQGRVGSTDTQYF.

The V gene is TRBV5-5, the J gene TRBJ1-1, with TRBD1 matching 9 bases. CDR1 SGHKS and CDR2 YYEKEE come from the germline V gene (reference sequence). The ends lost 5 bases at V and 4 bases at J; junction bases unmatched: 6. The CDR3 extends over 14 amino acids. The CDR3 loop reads CASRPGTGRTEAFF. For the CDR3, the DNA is TGTGCCAGCAGGCCCGGGACAGGGCGCACTGAAGCTTTCTTT.

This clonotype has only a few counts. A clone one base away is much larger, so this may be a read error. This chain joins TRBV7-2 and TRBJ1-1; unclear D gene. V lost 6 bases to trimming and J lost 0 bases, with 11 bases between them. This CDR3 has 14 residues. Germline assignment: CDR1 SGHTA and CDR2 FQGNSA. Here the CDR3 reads CASRFWALNTEAFF. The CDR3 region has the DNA TGTGCCAGCAGATTTTGGGCCTTGAACACTGAAGCTTTCTTT. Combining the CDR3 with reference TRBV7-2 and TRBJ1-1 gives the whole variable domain GAGVSQSPSNKVTEKGKDVELRCDPISGHTALYWYRQSLGQGLEFLIYFQGNSAPDKSGLPSDRFSAERTGGSVSTLTIQRTQQEDSAVYLCASRFWALNTEAFFGQGTRLTVV.

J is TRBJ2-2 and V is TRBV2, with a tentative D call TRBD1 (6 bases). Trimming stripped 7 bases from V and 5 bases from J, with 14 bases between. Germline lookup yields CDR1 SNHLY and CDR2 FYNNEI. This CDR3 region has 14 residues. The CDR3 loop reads CASKSGTLTGELFF. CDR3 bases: TGTGCCAGCAAGTCCGGGACACTGACCGGGGAGCTGTTTTTT. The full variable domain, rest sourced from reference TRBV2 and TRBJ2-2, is EPEVTQTPSHQVTQMGQEVILRCVPISNHLYFYWYRQILGQKVEFLVSFYNNEISEKSEIFDDQFSVERPDGSNFTLKIRSTKLEDSAMYFCASKSGTLTGELFFGEGSRLTVL.

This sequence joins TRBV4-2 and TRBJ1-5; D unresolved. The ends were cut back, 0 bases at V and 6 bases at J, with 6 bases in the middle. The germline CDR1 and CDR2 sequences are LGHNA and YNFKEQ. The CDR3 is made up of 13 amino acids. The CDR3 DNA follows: TGTGCCAGCAGCCAAGATTATAGTCAGCCCCAGCATTTT. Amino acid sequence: CASSQDYSQPQHF.

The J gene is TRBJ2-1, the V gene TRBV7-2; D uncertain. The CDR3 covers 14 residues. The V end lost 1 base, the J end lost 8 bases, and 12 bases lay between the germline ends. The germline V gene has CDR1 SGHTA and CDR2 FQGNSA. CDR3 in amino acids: CASSLGGYSDEQFF. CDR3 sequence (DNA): TGTGCCAGCAGCTTAGGAGGCTATTCGGATGAGCAGTTCTTC.

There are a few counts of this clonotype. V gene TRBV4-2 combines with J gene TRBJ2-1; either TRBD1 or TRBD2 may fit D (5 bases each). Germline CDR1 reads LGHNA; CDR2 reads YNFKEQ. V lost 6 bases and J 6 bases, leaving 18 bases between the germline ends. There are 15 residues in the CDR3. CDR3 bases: TGTGCCAGCAGACCTTTCGGGGCGAGGGGCAATGAGCAGTTCTTC. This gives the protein CASRPFGARGNEQFF.

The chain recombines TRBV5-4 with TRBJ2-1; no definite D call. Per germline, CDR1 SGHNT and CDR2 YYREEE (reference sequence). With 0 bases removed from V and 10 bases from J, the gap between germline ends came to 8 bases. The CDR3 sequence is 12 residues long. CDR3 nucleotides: TGTGCCAGCAGCTTGGGCCAGAGCGAGCAGTTCTTC. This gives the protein CASSLGQSEQFF.

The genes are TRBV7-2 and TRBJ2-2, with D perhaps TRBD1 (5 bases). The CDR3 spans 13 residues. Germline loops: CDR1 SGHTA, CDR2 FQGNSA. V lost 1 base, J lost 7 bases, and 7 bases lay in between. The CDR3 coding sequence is TGTGCCAGCAGCTTAGTGGGGCTCGGGGAGCTGTTTTTT. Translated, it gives CASSLVGLGELFF.